This T cell receptor beta chain was captured in a study of cytomegalovirus exposure and HLA in healthy donors. The CDR3 totals 14 residues. The germline gives CDR1 SGHVS, CDR2 FQNEAQ. The PCR ran on 60 Vbeta and 13 Jbeta primers. Per the original data handling: An analysis that came later counted 77 million or so unique TCR beta chains, about 10 million shared. Profiling relied on immunoSEQ multiplex PCR, and the TCRdb table lists in-frame clones only, not all of them. D and trimming come from the DNA, and the V and J calls and clone size come from that table. The sample includes around 150,000 clones, about four fifths of them seen just once. Whole-study findings and limits: Cytomegalovirus association was assigned to 150 to 200 TCR beta chains. TRBV6-2, TRBV6-3 and other indistinguishable V segments were excluded.

As concerns this clone: Its antigen is currently unknown. One end of the junction does not line up with germline, which may come from a read error.

The chain uses TRBV7-8 and TRBJ2-7; TRBD1 matches 10 bases. The sample comprised PBMCs. The TCR was taken from a man in his fifties in good health and CMV-seropositive. As DNA, the CDR3 is TGTGCCAGCAGCTCCCCGGGACAGGGGCTCCACCCGCGCTTC. Its protein is CASSSPGQGLHPRF.